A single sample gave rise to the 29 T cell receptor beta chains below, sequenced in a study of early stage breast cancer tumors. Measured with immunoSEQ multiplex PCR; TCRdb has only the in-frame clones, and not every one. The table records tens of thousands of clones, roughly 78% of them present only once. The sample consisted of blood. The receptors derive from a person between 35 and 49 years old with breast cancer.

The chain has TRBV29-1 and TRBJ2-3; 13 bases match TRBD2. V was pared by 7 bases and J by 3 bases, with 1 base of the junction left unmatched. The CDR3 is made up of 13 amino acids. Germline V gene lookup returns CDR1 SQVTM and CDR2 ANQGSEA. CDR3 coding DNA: TGCAGCGCGGGACTAGCGGGAACAGATACGCAGTATTTT. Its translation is CSAGLAGTDTQYF.

The CDR3: CASSSGTGVLYEQYF. Written as DNA, the CDR3 is TGTGCCAGTAGTTCCGGGACAGGGGTTCTCTACGAGCAGTACTTC. This chain joins TRBV19 and TRBJ2-7; TRBD1 matches at 10 bases. V lost 5 bases and J lost 3; bases outside the gene matches: 7. The CDR3 runs to 15 residues. The germline CDR1 and CDR2 sequences are LNHDA and SQIVND (reference sequence). Full variable domain (outside the CDR3, taken from reference TRBV19 and TRBJ2-7): DGGITQSPKYLFRKEGQNVTLSCEQNLNHDAMYWYRQDPGQGLRLIYYSQIVNDFQKGDIAEGYSVSREKKESFPLTVTSAQKNPTAFYLCASSSGTGVLYEQYFGPGTRLTVT.

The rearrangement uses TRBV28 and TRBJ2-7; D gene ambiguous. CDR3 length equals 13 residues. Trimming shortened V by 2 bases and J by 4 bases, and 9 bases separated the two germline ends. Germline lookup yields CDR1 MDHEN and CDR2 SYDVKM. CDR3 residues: CASSLDGPYEQYF. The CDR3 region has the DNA TGTGCCAGCAGTTTAGATGGGCCTTACGAGCAGTACTTC. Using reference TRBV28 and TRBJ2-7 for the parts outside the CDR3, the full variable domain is DVKVTQSSRYLVKRTGEKVFLECVQDMDHENMFWYRQDPGLGLRLIYFSYDVKMKEKGDIPEGYSVSREKKERFSLILESASTNQTSMYLCASSLDGPYEQYFGPGTRLTVT.

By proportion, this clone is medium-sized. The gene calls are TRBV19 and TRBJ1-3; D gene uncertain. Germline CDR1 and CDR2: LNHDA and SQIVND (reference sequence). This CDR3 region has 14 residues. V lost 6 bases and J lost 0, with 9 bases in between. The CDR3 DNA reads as TGTGCCAGTAGCCTCAGCTTCTCTGGAAACACCATATATTTT. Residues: CASSLSFSGNTIYF.

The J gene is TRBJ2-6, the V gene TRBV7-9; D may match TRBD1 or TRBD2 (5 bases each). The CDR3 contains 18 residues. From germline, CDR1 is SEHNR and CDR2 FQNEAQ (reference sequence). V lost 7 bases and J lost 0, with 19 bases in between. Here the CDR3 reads CASTRWGSTNSGANVLTF. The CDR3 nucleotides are TGTGCCAGCACCCGCTGGGGGTCCACGAACTCTGGGGCCAACGTCCTGACTTTC.

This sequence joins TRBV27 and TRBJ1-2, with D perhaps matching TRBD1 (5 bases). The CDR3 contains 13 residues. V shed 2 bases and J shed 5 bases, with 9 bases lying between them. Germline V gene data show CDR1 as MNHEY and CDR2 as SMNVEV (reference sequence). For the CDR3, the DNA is TGTGCCAGCAGTTTAGGGAGGGGATATGGCTACACCTTC. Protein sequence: CASSLGRGYGYTF.

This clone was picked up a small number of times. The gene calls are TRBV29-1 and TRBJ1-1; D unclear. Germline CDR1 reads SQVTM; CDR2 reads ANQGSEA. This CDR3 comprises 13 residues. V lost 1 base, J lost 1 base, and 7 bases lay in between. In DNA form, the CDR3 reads TGCAGCGTTGAAGGACTATCGAACACTGAAGCTTTCTTT. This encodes CSVEGLSNTEAFF.

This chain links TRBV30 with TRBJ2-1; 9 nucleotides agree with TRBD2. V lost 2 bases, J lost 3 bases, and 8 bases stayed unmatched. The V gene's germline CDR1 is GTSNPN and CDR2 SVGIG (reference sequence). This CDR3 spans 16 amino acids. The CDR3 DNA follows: TGTGCCTGGAGTTCCCCTAGCGGGGCGGTCTACAATGAGCAGTTCTTC. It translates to CAWSSPSGAVYNEQFF.

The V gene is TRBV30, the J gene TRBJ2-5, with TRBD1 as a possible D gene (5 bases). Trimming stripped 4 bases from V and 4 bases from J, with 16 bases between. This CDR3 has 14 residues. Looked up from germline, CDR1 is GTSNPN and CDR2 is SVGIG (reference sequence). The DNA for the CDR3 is TGTGCCTGGACATCTGGAAGGCAGGGAGAGACCCAGTACTTC. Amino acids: CAWTSGRQGETQYF.

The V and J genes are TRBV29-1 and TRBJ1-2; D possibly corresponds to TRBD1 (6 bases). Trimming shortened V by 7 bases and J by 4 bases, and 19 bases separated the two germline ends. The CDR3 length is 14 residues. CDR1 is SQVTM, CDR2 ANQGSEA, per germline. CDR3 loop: CSAGDRTLGYGYTF. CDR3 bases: TGCAGCGCCGGAGACAGGACTCTGGGCTATGGCTACACCTTC.

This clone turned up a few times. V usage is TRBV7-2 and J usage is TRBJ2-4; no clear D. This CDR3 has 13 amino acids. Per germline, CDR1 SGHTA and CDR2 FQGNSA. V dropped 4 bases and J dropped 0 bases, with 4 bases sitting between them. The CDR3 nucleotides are TGTGCCAGCAGCTCGGGAGCCAAAAACATTCAGTACTTC. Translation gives CASSSGAKNIQYF.

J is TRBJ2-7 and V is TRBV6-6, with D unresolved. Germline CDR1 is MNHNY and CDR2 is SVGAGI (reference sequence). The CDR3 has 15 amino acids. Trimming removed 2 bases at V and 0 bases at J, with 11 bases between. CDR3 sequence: CASSYGSSPSYEQYF. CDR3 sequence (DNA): TGTGCCAGCAGTTACGGATCATCTCCCTCCTACGAGCAGTACTTC.

CDR3 in DNA: TGCGCCAGCAGCCAAGACGTGGTTCGAGAGACCCAGTACTTC. Residues: CASSQDVVRETQYF. V and J are TRBV4-1 and TRBJ2-5, with no clear D. The germline gives CDR1 MGHRA, CDR2 YSYEKL. The CDR3 loop spans 14 amino acids. Trimming removed 0 bases at V and 4 bases at J, with 9 bases between.

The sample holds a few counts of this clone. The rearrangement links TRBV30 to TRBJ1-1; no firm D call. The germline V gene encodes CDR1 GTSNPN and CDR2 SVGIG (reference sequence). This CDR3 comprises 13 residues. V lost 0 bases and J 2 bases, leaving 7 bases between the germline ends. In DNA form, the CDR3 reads TGTGCCTGGAGTGTTTACAGAAACACTGAAGCTTTCTTT. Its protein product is CAWSVYRNTEAFF.

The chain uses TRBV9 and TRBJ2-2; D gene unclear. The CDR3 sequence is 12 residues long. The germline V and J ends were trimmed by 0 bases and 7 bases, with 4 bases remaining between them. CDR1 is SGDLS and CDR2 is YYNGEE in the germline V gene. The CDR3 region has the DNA TGTGCCAGCAGCGTAGGGGTCGGGGAGCTGTTTTTT. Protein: CASSVGVGELFF.

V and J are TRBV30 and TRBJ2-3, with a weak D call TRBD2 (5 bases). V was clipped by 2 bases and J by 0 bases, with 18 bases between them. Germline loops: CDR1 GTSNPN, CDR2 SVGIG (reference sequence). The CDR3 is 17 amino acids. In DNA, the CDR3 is TGTGCCTGGAGTCTCTCCCCTAGCAGCACTAGCACAGATACGCAGTATTTT. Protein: CAWSLSPSSTSTDTQYF.

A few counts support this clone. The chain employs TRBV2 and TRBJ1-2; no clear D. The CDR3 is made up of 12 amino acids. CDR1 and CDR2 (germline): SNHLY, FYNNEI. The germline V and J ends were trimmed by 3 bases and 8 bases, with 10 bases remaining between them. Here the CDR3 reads CASSDGSKGYTF. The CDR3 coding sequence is TGTGCCAGCAGTGACGGGTCGAAGGGCTACACCTTC.

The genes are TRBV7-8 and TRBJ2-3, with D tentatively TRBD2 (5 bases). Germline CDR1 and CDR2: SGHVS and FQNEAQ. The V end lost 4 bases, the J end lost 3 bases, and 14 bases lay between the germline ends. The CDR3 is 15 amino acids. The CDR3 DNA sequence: TGTGCCAGCAGCTGGGCGTTTTCGGGAACAGATACGCAGTATTTT. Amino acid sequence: CASSWAFSGTDTQYF. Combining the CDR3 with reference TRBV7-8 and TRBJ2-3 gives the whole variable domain GAGVSQSPRYKVAKRGQDVALRCDPISGHVSLFWYQQALGQGPEFLTYFQNEAQLDKSGLPSDRFFAERPEGSVSTLKIQRTQQEDSAVYLCASSWAFSGTDTQYFGPGTRLTVL.

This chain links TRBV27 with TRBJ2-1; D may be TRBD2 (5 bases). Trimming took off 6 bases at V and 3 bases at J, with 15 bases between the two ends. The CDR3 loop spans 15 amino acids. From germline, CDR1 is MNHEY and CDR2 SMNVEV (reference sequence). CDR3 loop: CASSSSGLNYNEQFF. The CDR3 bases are TGTGCCAGCAGCAGCTCCGGACTGAACTACAATGAGCAGTTCTTC.

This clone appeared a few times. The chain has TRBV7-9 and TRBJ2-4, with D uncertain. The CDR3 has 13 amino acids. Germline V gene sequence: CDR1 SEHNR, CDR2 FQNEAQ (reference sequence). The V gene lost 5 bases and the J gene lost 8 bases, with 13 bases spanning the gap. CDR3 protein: CASSVEMGYIQYF. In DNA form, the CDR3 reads TGTGCCAGCAGCGTGGAGATGGGTTACATTCAGTACTTC.

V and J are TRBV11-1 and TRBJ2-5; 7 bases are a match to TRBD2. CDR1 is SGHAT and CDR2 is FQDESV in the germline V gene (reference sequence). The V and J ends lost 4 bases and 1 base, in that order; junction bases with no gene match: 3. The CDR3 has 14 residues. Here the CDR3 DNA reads TGTGCCAGCAGCTACGGGGGGTCCCAAGAGACCCAGTACTTC. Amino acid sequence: CASSYGGSQETQYF.

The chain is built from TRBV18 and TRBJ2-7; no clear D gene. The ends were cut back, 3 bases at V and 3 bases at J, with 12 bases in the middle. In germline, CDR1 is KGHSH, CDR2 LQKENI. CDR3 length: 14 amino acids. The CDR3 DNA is TGTGCCAGCTCACCTCCTCGGCCTAGCTACGAGCAGTACTTC. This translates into CASSPPRPSYEQYF.

This CDR3 is CASSTRSRGTDTQYF. The CDR3 DNA reads TGTGCCAGCAGCACCCGCTCGCGGGGCACAGATACGCAGTATTTT. This rearrangement joins TRBV11-2 to TRBJ2-3, with a possible D match to TRBD2 (5 bases). Germline V gene sequence: CDR1 SGHAT, CDR2 FQNNGV. The CDR3 contains 15 residues. V lost 5 bases and J lost 1, with 13 bases in between.

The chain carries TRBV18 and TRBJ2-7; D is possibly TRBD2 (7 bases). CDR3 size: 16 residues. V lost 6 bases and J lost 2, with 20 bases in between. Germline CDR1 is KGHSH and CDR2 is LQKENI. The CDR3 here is CASSLPGGGRAYEQYF. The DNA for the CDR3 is TGTGCCAGCTCCCTCCCTGGGGGCGGGAGAGCCTACGAGCAGTACTTC.

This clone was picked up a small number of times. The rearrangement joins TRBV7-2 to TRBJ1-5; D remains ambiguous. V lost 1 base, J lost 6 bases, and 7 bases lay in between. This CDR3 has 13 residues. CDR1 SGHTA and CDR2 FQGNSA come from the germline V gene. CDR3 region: CASSLVVGQPQHF. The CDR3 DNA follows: TGTGCCAGCAGCTTAGTAGTTGGTCAGCCCCAGCATTTT.

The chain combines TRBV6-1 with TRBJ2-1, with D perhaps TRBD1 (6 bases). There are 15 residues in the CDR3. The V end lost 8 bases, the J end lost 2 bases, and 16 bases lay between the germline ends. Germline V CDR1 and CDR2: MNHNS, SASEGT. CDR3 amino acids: CASVPPGQPYNEQFF. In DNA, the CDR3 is TGTGCCAGCGTCCCCCCCGGACAGCCCTACAATGAGCAGTTCTTC.

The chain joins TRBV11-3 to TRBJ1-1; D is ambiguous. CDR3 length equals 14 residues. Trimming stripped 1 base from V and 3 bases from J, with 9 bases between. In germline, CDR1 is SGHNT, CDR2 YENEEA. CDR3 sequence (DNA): TGTGCCAGCAGCTTAGGTGGTCAGTACACTGAAGCTTTCTTT. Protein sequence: CASSLGGQYTEAFF.

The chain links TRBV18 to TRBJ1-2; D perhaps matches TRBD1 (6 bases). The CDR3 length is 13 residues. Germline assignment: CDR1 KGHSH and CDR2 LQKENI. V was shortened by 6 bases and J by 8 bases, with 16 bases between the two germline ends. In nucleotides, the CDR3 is TGTGCCAGCTCCCCGACACAGGGAGACGGCTACACCTTC. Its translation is CASSPTQGDGYTF.

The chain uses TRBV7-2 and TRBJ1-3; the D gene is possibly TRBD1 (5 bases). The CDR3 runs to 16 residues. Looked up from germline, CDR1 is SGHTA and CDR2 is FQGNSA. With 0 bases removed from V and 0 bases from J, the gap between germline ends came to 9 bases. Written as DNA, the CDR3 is TGTGCCAGCAGCTTAGCCGGGGGGAGCTCTGGAAACACCATATATTTT. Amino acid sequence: CASSLAGGSSGNTIYF.